These 3 T cell receptor beta chains share one sample of origin, sequenced in a study of blood T cells in healthy people across ages. Sample-barcoded 5' priming and a J-beta primer mix drove a second PCR of about 6 to 12 cycles. TCRdb analysed the 5' RACE reads with MiXCR anew, one entry per CDR3 protein. The table has roughly 680,000 distinct CDR3 sequences, roughly half seen once; the top ten hold about 13%. Sequenced material: blood. The receptors originated from a woman over 75 in good health.

This rearrangement joins TRBV4-3 to TRBJ2-3; D could derive from TRBD1 or TRBD2 (5 bases each). The CDR3 has 16 amino acids. Germline V gene data show CDR1 as LGHNA and CDR2 as YSLEER. Trimming took off 1 base at V and 2 bases at J, with 13 bases between the two ends. As DNA, the CDR3 is TGCGCCAGCAGCCAAGCTGGGACGGCCCTCACAGATACGCAGTATTTT. Translation: CASSQAGTALTDTQYF.

The chain's CDR3 is CASSCAGQGMKTQYF. The DNA for the CDR3 is TGTGCCAGCAGTTGCGCGGGACAGGGTATGAAGACCCAGTACTTC. The chain joins TRBV6-5 to TRBJ2-5; 9 nucleotides line up with TRBD1. Germline V lookup: CDR1 MNHEY, CDR2 SVGAGI. The CDR3 has 15 amino acids. The J segment lost 6 bases and the V segment lost 4 bases, leaving 9 bases of the junction unmatched.

The sample holds a few counts of this clonotype. The chain has TRBV7-9 and TRBJ1-4; the D is unclear. Germline-derived CDR1 and CDR2 are SEHNR and FQNEAQ (reference sequence). The CDR3 loop spans 17 amino acids. Trimming took 4 bases from V and 5 from J, leaving 20 bases between them. The CDR3 region has the DNA TGTGCCAGCAGCTCAACGTCGACCAGGATGGGGAATGAAAAACTGTTTTTT. It encodes CASSSTSTRMGNEKLFF.